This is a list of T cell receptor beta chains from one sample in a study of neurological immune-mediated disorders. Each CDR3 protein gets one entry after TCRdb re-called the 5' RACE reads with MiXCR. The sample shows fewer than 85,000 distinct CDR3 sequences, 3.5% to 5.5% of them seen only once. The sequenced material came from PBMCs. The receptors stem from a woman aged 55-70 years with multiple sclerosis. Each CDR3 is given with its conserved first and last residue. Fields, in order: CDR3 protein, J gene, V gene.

cdr3_aa: CSAAPPQETQYF; j_call: TRBJ2-5; v_call: TRBV20-1
cdr3_aa: CASSVGNRGPGAQYF; j_call: TRBJ2-5; v_call: TRBV5-1
cdr3_aa: CVSSLLASGVIGELFF; j_call: TRBJ2-2; v_call: TRBV7-6
cdr3_aa: CAISAGGGNQPQHF; j_call: TRBJ1-5; v_call: TRBV10-3
cdr3_aa: CASSVSRDVFYEQYF; j_call: TRBJ2-7; v_call: TRBV5-1
cdr3_aa: CSALQGLNTEAFF; j_call: TRBJ1-1; v_call: TRBV29-1
cdr3_aa: CASSQEGQGDNTGELFF; j_call: TRBJ2-2; v_call: TRBV4-2
cdr3_aa: CASSLAGGLPGELFF; j_call: TRBJ2-2; v_call: TRBV7-2
cdr3_aa: CASSQPSGVNYNEQFF; j_call: TRBJ2-1; v_call: TRBV3-1
cdr3_aa: CSVSDRGITEAFF; j_call: TRBJ1-1; v_call: TRBV29-1
cdr3_aa: CASSLRQGGESRGYTF; j_call: TRBJ1-2; v_call: TRBV5-1
cdr3_aa: CASSWTLSTSGANVLTF; j_call: TRBJ2-6; v_call: TRBV5-1
cdr3_aa: CASSQVGGGDTIYF; j_call: TRBJ1-3; v_call: TRBV3-1
cdr3_aa: CASSEDRGSGNTIYF; j_call: TRBJ1-3; v_call: TRBV6-1
cdr3_aa: CSATGGSFEETQYF; j_call: TRBJ2-5; v_call: TRBV20-1
cdr3_aa: CASRLEWAGAGKNIQYF; j_call: TRBJ2-4; v_call: TRBV27
cdr3_aa: CASSPPPGTNTEAFF; j_call: TRBJ1-1; v_call: TRBV9
cdr3_aa: CASSFRETGAPFSGNTIYF; j_call: TRBJ1-3; v_call: TRBV5-1
cdr3_aa: CASSRLAGDGNEQFF; j_call: TRBJ2-1; v_call: TRBV5-1
cdr3_aa: CASSQNRDRVTTGELFF; j_call: TRBJ2-2; v_call: TRBV9
cdr3_aa: CSAPGASGLTGELFF; j_call: TRBJ2-2; v_call: TRBV20-1
cdr3_aa: CASSYSLGTPQETQYF; j_call: TRBJ2-5; v_call: TRBV6-5
cdr3_aa: CASGSDSSSGNTIYF; j_call: TRBJ1-3; v_call: TRBV5-1
cdr3_aa: CATALAGGYTDTQYF; j_call: TRBJ2-3; v_call: TRBV10-3
cdr3_aa: CASSPGRANEKLFF; j_call: TRBJ1-4; v_call: TRBV7-9
cdr3_aa: CASTRRTISTDTQYF; j_call: TRBJ2-3; v_call: TRBV5-6
cdr3_aa: CASSLRREAFF; j_call: TRBJ1-1; v_call: TRBV5-6
cdr3_aa: CASSGVTVNYEQYF; j_call: TRBJ2-7; v_call: TRBV28
cdr3_aa: CSARGESRVGTGSGYTF; j_call: TRBJ1-2; v_call: TRBV20-1
cdr3_aa: CASSLSGGAGGTEAFF; j_call: TRBJ1-1; v_call: TRBV7-2
cdr3_aa: CASSEGLSYNEQFF; j_call: TRBJ2-1; v_call: TRBV9
cdr3_aa: CSVERGRLSGYTF; j_call: TRBJ1-2; v_call: TRBV29-1
cdr3_aa: CSAWDREKLFF; j_call: TRBJ1-4; v_call: TRBV20-1
cdr3_aa: CASSEFVRGGYNEQFF; j_call: TRBJ2-1; v_call: TRBV25-1
cdr3_aa: CASSFAGVTDTQYF; j_call: TRBJ2-3; v_call: TRBV7-8
cdr3_aa: CASRTTGGYEQYF; j_call: TRBJ2-7; v_call: TRBV11-2
cdr3_aa: CATSSPGGKETQYF; j_call: TRBJ2-5; v_call: TRBV15
cdr3_aa: CASSQIYRGKETQYF; j_call: TRBJ2-5; v_call: TRBV7-2